This TCR beta chain was documented in a study of lymphopenia after photon versus proton radiotherapy. Study observations and caveats: After the lymphocyte nadir, photon-treated repertoires showed oligoclonal expansion, especially of CD8+ Temra cells. Better survival with proton therapy was suggested as possible, not demonstrated.

V dropped 4 bases and J dropped 10 bases, with 21 bases sitting between them. CDR3 length equals 15 residues. Germline V gives CDR1 SEHNR, CDR2 FQNEAQ (reference sequence). As concerns this clone: Its specificity is unknown.

TCRdb keeps only in-frame clones here, not all; method: immunoSEQ multiplex PCR. In the table there are some 45,000 clones, around 86% of which are singletons. The specimen comprised peripheral blood, sampled from a patient treated with proton-based radiotherapy. The sequence derives from an older woman with pancreatic cancer. This chain connects TRBV7-9 to TRBJ2-3; D gene unclear. The CDR3 reads CASSSTVSINTPQYF. CDR3 DNA sequence: TGTGCCAGCAGCTCTACCGTTTCTATTAATACGCCGCAGTATTTT.